This entry lists 3 T cell receptor beta chains sequenced from one sample in a study of blood T cell repertoires in COVID-19. Sequenced by immunoSEQ multiplex PCR; TCRdb stores in-frame clones only, minus some. Here the sample spans more than 150,000 clones, around 79% being singletons. Sequencing was done on a sample of peripheral blood. The receptors come from a man in his fifties or sixties with active or convalescent COVID-19.

J is TRBJ2-7 and V is TRBV5-1; D may be TRBD1 (6 bases). Germline CDR1 and CDR2: SGHRS and YFSETQ. The CDR3 spans 15 residues. Trimming pared 3 bases from V and 2 bases from J, leaving 15 bases between. Here the CDR3 DNA reads TGCGCCAGCAGCTGGAACCCGGGACAAACCTACGAGCAGTACTTC. Translation gives CASSWNPGQTYEQYF.

The chain joins TRBV21-1 to TRBJ2-2; TRBD1 is taken as the D call from the table, unchecked against the DNA. TRBV21-1 is described as a pseudogene. This CDR3 has 16 residues. The CDR3 DNA sequence: TGTGCCAGCAGCACCCCGGGACAGATTAACACCGGGGAGCTGTTTTTT. This codes for CASSTPGQINTGELFF.

V gene TRBV7-3 combines with J gene TRBJ1-1, with TRBD1 matching 7 bases. Germline V gene lookup returns CDR1 SGHTA and CDR2 FQGTGA. V gave up 5 bases and J gave up 3 bases; unmatched junction bases: 6. The CDR3 runs 14 residues. In DNA form, the CDR3 reads TGTGCCAGCAGCGCGACAGGGTATGACACTGAAGCTTTCTTT. Its translation: CASSATGYDTEAFF.